This T cell receptor (beta chain) comes out of a study of shared clonotypes between healthy human individuals. Study-wide points: Four donors had around 5% of their naive CD4 clonotypes in common.

The CDR3 has 15 amino acids. Germline V gene sequence: CDR1 MDHEN, CDR2 SYDVKM. Trimming removed 7 bases at V and 4 bases at J, with 20 bases between. Concerning this clone itself: Its specificity is not known.

The DNA input per sorted-subset replicate PCR was roughly 0.2 ug, corresponding to 30,000 or so T cell genomes. Profiling relied on immunoSEQ multiplex PCR, and the TCRdb table lists in-frame clones only, not all of them. The sample contains a few million clones, 90% to 95% of which appear only once. The TCR was taken from a young man in good health. Some clones in this sample may be carry-over from other donors' samples. The V gene is TRBV28, the J gene TRBJ2-7, with D possibly being TRBD1 or TRBD2 (5 bases each). The sequencing sample was made of naive CD4+ T cells from PBMCs. Subset described: CD45RA+ positively selected. CDR3 in amino acids: CASIRRDRWTYEQYF. CDR3 coding DNA: TGTGCCAGCATCCGCCGGGACCGATGGACTTACGAGCAGTACTTC.